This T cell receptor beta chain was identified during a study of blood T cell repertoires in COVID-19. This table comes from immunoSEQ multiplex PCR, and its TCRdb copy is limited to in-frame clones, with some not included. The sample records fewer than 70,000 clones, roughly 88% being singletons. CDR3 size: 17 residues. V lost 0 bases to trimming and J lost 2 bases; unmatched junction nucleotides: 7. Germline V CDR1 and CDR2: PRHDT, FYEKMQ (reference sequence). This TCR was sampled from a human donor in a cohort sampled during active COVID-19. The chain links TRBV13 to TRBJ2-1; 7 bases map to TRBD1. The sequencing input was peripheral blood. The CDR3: CASSLGLRGLTYNEQFF. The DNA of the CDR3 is TGTGCCAGCAGCTTAGGCCTTAGGGGGCTGACCTACAATGAGCAGTTCTTC. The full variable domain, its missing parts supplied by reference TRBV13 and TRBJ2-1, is AAGVIQSPRHLIKEKRETATLKCYPIPRHDTVYWYQQGPGQDPQFLISFYEKMQSDKGSIPDRFSAQQFSDYHSELNMSSLELGDSALYFCASSLGLRGLTYNEQFFGPGTRLTVL.